Presented here are 30 T cell receptor beta chains from one specimen sequenced in a study of control samples from healthy donors and cancer patients. Sequencing was performed with immunoSEQ multiplex PCR; in TCRdb, only in-frame clones are kept and a portion is missing. The sample has approximately 100,000 clones; less than 85% are singletons. Sequenced input: PBMCs. The receptors come from a man aged 70-80 years with lung cancer.

This clone was recorded a few times. The J gene is TRBJ1-1, the V gene TRBV25-1; D possibly corresponds to TRBD1 (5 bases). Trimming took off 6 bases at V and 4 bases at J, with 15 bases between the two ends. Germline CDR1 reads MGHDK; CDR2 reads SYGVNS. The CDR3 has 14 residues. CDR3 coding DNA: TGTGCCAGCAGAGGGACCGCGGGGGGCACTGAAGCTTTCTTT. Translating gives CASRGTAGGTEAFF.

The chain carries TRBV5-1 and TRBJ2-7; 7 bases are shared with TRBD1. Germline CDR1 and CDR2: SGHRS and YFSETQ. The CDR3 contains 15 residues. The junction had 9 bases not matched to a gene; V was cut back by 2 bases and J by 4 bases. The CDR3: CASSFQTGQIYEQYF. In DNA form, the CDR3 reads TGCGCCAGCAGCTTTCAGACGGGACAGATTTACGAGCAGTACTTC.

The chain combines TRBV2 with TRBJ2-4; perhaps D is TRBD1 or TRBD2 (6 bases each). The CDR3 is 15 residues long. Germline loops: CDR1 SNHLY, CDR2 FYNNEI. Trimming cost V 6 bases and J 5 bases, with 17 bases left between them. The chain's CDR3 is CASRGGRAGENIQYF. The DNA of the CDR3 is TGTGCCAGCAGGGGGGGAAGGGCAGGGGAAAACATTCAGTACTTC. The whole variable domain, filled in from reference TRBV2 and TRBJ2-4, reads EPEVTQTPSHQVTQMGQEVILRCVPISNHLYFYWYRQILGQKVEFLVSFYNNEISEKSEIFDDQFSVERPDGSNFTLKIRSTKLEDSAMYFCASRGGRAGENIQYFGAGTRLSVL.

The chain links TRBV6-6 to TRBJ1-1; 7 positions agree with TRBD1. Trimming removed 7 bases from V and 0 bases from J; junction bases left unmatched: 2. CDR3 length equals 13 residues. Looked up from germline, CDR1 is MNHNY and CDR2 is SVGAGI (reference sequence). The CDR3 protein is CASTGGMNTEAFF. The CDR3 DNA reads as TGTGCCAGCACAGGGGGTATGAACACTGAAGCTTTCTTT.

This clone was detected only once. The rearrangement joins TRBV5-5 to TRBJ2-1, with 7 bases identical to TRBD1. The CDR3 loop spans 17 amino acids. Losses at the gene ends were 4 bases for V and 5 bases for J; bases not matched to a gene: 15. Looked up from germline, CDR1 is SGHKS and CDR2 is YYEKEE (reference sequence). CDR3 sequence: CASSGVPGTAVHNEQFF. The CDR3 coding sequence is TGTGCCAGCAGCGGTGTCCCGGGGACAGCGGTCCACAATGAGCAGTTCTTC.

The chain joins TRBV7-8 to TRBJ2-3; the D gene is possibly TRBD2 (6 bases). In germline, CDR1 is SGHVS, CDR2 FQNEAQ. The V end lost 5 bases, the J end lost 6 bases, and 18 bases lay between the germline ends. The CDR3 spans 15 residues. As DNA, the CDR3 is TGTGCCAGCAGCCCGATGACTAGTCGTGGCGATACGCAGTATTTT. This gives the protein CASSPMTSRGDTQYF.

This clone was recorded once. Compared with germline, one end of the junction differs, possibly owing to a read error. The chain employs TRBV5-6 and TRBJ1-4; TRBD1 might be the D (6 bases). The CDR3 is 14 amino acids. CDR1 SGHDT and CDR2 YYEEEE come from the germline V gene. CDR3 DNA: TGTGCCAGCAGCTTGACAGGGTCTAAGGAAAAACTGTTTTTT. Translation gives CASSLTGSKEKLFF.

This clone is a singleton in its sample. The rearrangement uses TRBV5-4 and TRBJ2-4, with 10 positions matching TRBD2. The CDR3 runs to 17 residues. Germline assignment: CDR1 SGHNT and CDR2 YYREEE (reference sequence). J lost 8 bases, V lost 0 bases, and 11 bases had no gene match. The DNA for the CDR3 is TGTGCCAGCAGCTTGGTTCCCAGCGGGGGGGCCAGAGACATTCAGTACTTC. This sequence encodes CASSLVPSGGARDIQYF.

V gene TRBV30 combines with J gene TRBJ1-3; D possibly corresponds to TRBD1 (5 bases). CDR3 length: 15 amino acids. Germline V gene data show CDR1 as GTSNPN and CDR2 as SVGIG (reference sequence). Trimming removed 0 bases at V and 4 bases at J, with 13 bases between. The DNA for the CDR3 is TGTGCCTGGAGTGTACTTGCAGGGACCGGAAACACCATATATTTT. Translated: CAWSVLAGTGNTIYF.

This chain connects TRBV2 to TRBJ2-1; D tentatively reads TRBD1 or TRBD2 (5 bases each). The germline V gene encodes CDR1 SNHLY and CDR2 FYNNEI. This CDR3 region has 14 residues. Deletions cut 7 bases from V and 9 bases from J, with 19 bases between. For the CDR3, the DNA is TGTGCCAGCAAGTCTGAAGGGACGGTGAGTGAGCAGTTCTTC. Translated: CASKSEGTVSEQFF.

V usage is TRBV24-1 and J usage is TRBJ1-4; the match to TRBD1 covers 10 bases. With 5 bases clipped from V and 7 bases from J, the junction kept 6 bases outside the gene matches. The V gene's germline CDR1 is KGHDR and CDR2 SFDVKD. The CDR3 covers 15 residues. The CDR3 nucleotides read TGTGCCACCAGTGTTCGACAGGGGGCAAGTGAAAAACTGTTTTTT. Residues: CATSVRQGASEKLFF.

The gene calls are TRBV29-1 and TRBJ1-1; D unclear. The V end was cut by 7 bases, the J end by 1 base, with 13 bases between. The CDR3 has 13 residues. Germline CDR1 is SQVTM and CDR2 is ANQGSEA. The CDR3 DNA reads TGCAGCGGTTATGGCCGGGGGAACACTGAAGCTTTCTTT. Protein: CSGYGRGNTEAFF. The complete variable domain, with remaining parts taken from reference TRBV29-1 and TRBJ1-1, reads SAVISQKPSRDICQRGTSLTIQCQVDSQVTMMFWYRQQPGQSLTLIATANQGSEATYESGFVIDKFPISRPNLTFSTLTVSNMSPEDSSIYLCSGYGRGNTEAFFGQGTRLTVV.

DNA for the CDR3: TGTGCCAGCAGCCCTGCCCGGGTGCAGTATTTT. Protein: CASSPARVQYF. The rearrangement links TRBV11-2 to TRBJ2-3; D gene uncertain. The CDR3 extends over 11 amino acids. Between the trimmed V and J ends, which lost 5 bases and 11 bases, there was a span of 11 bases. Germline V gene lookup returns CDR1 SGHAT and CDR2 FQNNGV.

The chain couples TRBV7-2 to TRBJ1-1, with a possible D match to TRBD1 (6 bases). The germline V and J ends were trimmed by 6 bases and 3 bases, with 20 bases remaining between them. Germline assignment: CDR1 SGHTA and CDR2 FQGNSA. The CDR3 covers 16 residues. CDR3 sequence (DNA): TGTGCCAGCAGTCCCCTTTGGGGGCCTAAAGACACTGAAGCTTTCTTT. Translating it yields CASSPLWGPKDTEAFF.

CDR3 loop: CASSSGTGSTDTQYF. Here the CDR3 DNA reads TGTGCCAGTAGTAGCGGGACAGGGAGCACAGATACGCAGTATTTT. The rearrangement links TRBV19 to TRBJ2-3, with 9 bases matching TRBD1. The junction had 2 bases not matched to a gene; V was cut back by 4 bases and J by 0 bases. CDR3 length: 15 amino acids. Germline lookup yields CDR1 LNHDA and CDR2 SQIVND (reference sequence).

CDR3 region: CASSPKDRINYGYTF. The CDR3 coding sequence is TGTGCCAGTAGTCCCAAAGACAGAATCAACTATGGCTACACCTTC. V usage is TRBV19 and J usage is TRBJ1-2; possibly TRBD1 for D (5 bases). Germline loops: CDR1 LNHDA, CDR2 SQIVND (reference sequence). The CDR3 runs 15 residues. The V end was cut by 5 bases, the J end by 2 bases, with 15 bases between.

Concerning this clone itself: Compared with germline, one end of the junction differs, possibly owing to a read error. CDR3 residues: CAGSRTGGDTQYF. CDR3 bases: TGTGCCGGCAGTCGGACAGGGGGAGATACGCAGTATTTT. This chain connects TRBV12-3 or TRBV12-4 to TRBJ2-3; TRBD1 agrees at 10 bases. This CDR3 has 13 amino acids.

This clone was counted a single time. DNA of the CDR3: TGTGCCAGCAGCTTAACGGTTGAGACAGCGAACACTGAAGCTTTCTTT. Encoded protein: CASSLTVETANTEAFF. The chain combines TRBV7-3 with TRBJ1-1; possibly TRBD1 for D (5 bases). This CDR3 comprises 16 residues. Germline CDR1 and CDR2: SGHTA and FQGTGA. Trimming pared 0 bases from V and 1 base from J, leaving 12 bases between.

In this sample, this clone is medium-sized. V is TRBV7-2 and J is TRBJ1-1, with D possibly TRBD1 on 5 matching bases. Germline V lookup: CDR1 SGHTA, CDR2 FQGNSA. V gave up 7 bases and J gave up 4 bases, with 13 bases separating them. This CDR3 has 13 amino acids. CDR3 sequence (DNA): TGTGCCAGCAAACAGCAGGGTCCCACTGAAGCTTTCTTT. Its translation: CASKQQGPTEAFF.

CDR3 protein: CASSLGGLATSTDTQYF. Written as DNA, the CDR3 is TGTGCCAGTAGTTTGGGAGGACTAGCGACTTCCACAGATACGCAGTATTTT. This chain links TRBV19 with TRBJ2-3; 9 nucleotides match TRBD2. The CDR3 spans 17 residues. The V and J ends lost 5 bases and 2 bases, in that order; junction bases with no gene match: 11. Germline V gene lookup returns CDR1 LNHDA and CDR2 SQIVND (reference sequence).

This rearrangement joins TRBV5-4 to TRBJ1-1, with D possibly TRBD1 on 5 matching bases. V was pared by 2 bases and J by 4 bases, with 12 bases between. Germline V CDR1 and CDR2: SGHNT, YYREEE (reference sequence). The CDR3 loop spans 14 amino acids. This CDR3 is CASSLPGRGTEAFF. In nucleotides, the CDR3 is TGTGCCAGCAGCTTACCGGGGCGAGGCACTGAAGCTTTCTTT.

The chain is built from TRBV28 and TRBJ2-1, with unresolved D. V lost 6 bases and J 7 bases, leaving 10 bases between the germline ends. The CDR3 runs to 12 residues. Germline V CDR1 and CDR2: MDHEN, SYDVKM. The chain's CDR3 is CASSPNSNEQFF. The CDR3 nucleotides are TGTGCCAGCAGCCCCAACTCGAATGAGCAGTTCTTC.

V gene TRBV19 combines with J gene TRBJ2-1, with 12 bases identical to TRBD2. V shed 8 bases and J 7 bases; nucleotides not matched to a gene: 6. Per the germline V gene, CDR1 is LNHDA and CDR2 is SQIVND (reference sequence). The CDR3 extends over 14 amino acids. CDR3 sequence reads: CASASGGARNEQFF. The CDR3 DNA sequence: TGTGCCAGTGCTAGCGGGGGGGCGAGGAATGAGCAGTTCTTC.

This clone occurred a few times. The chain has TRBV7-2 and TRBJ1-1, with D tentatively TRBD1 (5 bases). CDR3 size: 16 residues. The germline gives CDR1 SGHTA, CDR2 FQGNSA. Trimming cost V 3 bases and J 1 base, with 15 bases left between them. As DNA, the CDR3 is TGTGCCAGCAGCTTTTTCAGGCGGGGGAAGAACACTGAAGCTTTCTTT. Its translation is CASSFFRRGKNTEAFF.

V usage is TRBV9 and J usage is TRBJ2-1; 9 bases fit TRBD2. The V gene's germline CDR1 is SGDLS and CDR2 YYNGEE. This CDR3 has 16 residues. V lost 3 bases and J lost 2; bases outside the gene matches: 6. Written as DNA, the CDR3 is TGTGCCAGCAGCGCGGGACTAGCCGGTGCCTACAATGAGCAGTTCTTC. It codes for CASSAGLAGAYNEQFF.

The V and J genes are TRBV3-1 (or the pseudogene TRBV3-2) and TRBJ1-2, with D possibly TRBD1 on 6 matching bases. The CDR3 is 13 amino acids. Per the germline V gene, CDR1 is LGHDT and CDR2 is YNNKEL (reference sequence). Trimming left V 8 bases short and J 6 bases short, with 16 bases between. Here the CDR3 DNA reads TGTGCCAGCTTCGCGGGACAAAGGAATGGCTACACCTTC. Protein product: CASFAGQRNGYTF.

The rearrangement uses TRBV15 and TRBJ2-5, with 7 positions matching TRBD1. The V segment lost 1 base and the J segment 5 bases; nucleotides outside the gene matches: 10. From germline, CDR1 is LNHNV and CDR2 YYDKDF (reference sequence). This CDR3 region has 16 residues. In DNA, the CDR3 is TGTGCCACCAGCAGAGGACAGGGTGGCGTTGCGGAGACCCAGTACTTC. Encoded protein: CATSRGQGGVAETQYF.

The chain links TRBV18 to TRBJ2-7; 12 bases align to TRBD2. The CDR3 length is 14 residues. With V trimmed by 6 bases and J by 1 base, 1 base remained unmatched. Germline V lookup: CDR1 KGHSH, CDR2 LQKENI. Written as DNA, the CDR3 is TGTGCCAGCTCTACTAGCGGGGGGTCCTACGAGCAGTACTTC. It yields the protein CASSTSGGSYEQYF.

This clone was counted a few times. V and J are TRBV21-1 and TRBJ2-7; the table's D call, TRBD1, has no DNA check behind it. TRBV21-1 has pseudogene status. CDR3 size: 15 residues. CDR3: CASSKIDRVPYEQYF. Written as DNA, the CDR3 is TGTGCCAGCAGCAAGATAGACAGGGTCCCCTACGAGCAGTACTTC.

V is TRBV7-9 and J is TRBJ2-1; D might be TRBD2 (6 bases). The length of the CDR3 is 12 residues. CDR1 is SEHNR and CDR2 is FQNEAQ in the germline V gene (reference sequence). Trimming removed 4 bases at V and 9 bases at J, with 10 bases between. The CDR3 region has the DNA TGTGCCAGCAGCTCAACCGGGAGTGAGCAGTTCTTC. This sequence encodes CASSSTGSEQFF.